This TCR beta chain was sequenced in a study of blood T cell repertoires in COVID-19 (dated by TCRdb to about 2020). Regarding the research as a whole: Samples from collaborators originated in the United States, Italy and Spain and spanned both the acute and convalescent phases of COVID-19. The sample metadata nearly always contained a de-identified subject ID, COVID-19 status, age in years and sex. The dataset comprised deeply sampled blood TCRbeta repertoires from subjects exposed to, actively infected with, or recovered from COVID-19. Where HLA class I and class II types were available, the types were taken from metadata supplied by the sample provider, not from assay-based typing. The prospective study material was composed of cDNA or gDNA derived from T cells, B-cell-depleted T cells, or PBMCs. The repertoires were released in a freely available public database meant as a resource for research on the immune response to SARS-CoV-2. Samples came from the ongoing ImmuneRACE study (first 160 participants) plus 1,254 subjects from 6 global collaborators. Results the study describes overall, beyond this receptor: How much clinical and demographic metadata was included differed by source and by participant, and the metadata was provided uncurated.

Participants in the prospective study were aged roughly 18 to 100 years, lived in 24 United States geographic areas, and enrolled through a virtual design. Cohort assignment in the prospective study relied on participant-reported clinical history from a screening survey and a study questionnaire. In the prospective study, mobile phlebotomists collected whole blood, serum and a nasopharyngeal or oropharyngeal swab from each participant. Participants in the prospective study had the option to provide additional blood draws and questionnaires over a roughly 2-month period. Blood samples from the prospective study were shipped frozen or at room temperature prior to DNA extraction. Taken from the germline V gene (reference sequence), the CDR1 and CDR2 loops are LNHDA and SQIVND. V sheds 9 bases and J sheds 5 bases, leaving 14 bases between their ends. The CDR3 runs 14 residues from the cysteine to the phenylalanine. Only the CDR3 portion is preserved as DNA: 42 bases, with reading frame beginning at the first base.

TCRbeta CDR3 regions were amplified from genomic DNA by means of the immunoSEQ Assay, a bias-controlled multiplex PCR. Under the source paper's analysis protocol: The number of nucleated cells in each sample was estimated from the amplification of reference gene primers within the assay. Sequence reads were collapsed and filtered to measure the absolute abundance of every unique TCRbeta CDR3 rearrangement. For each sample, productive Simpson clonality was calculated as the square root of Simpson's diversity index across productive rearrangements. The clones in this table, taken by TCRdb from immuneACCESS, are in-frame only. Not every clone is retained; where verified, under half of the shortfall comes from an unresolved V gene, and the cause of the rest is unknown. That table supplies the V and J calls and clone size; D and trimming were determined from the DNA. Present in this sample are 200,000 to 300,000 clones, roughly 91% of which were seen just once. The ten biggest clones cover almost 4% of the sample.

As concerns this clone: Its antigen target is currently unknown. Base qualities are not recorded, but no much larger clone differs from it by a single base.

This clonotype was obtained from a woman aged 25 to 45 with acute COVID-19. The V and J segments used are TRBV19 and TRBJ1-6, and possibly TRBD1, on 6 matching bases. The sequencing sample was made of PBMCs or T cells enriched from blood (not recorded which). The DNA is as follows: TGTGCCAGCAGAAAGGGGGACGATAATTCACCCCTCCACTTT. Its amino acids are CASRKGDDNSPLHF.